This T cell receptor (beta chain) was sequenced in a study of blood T cells in healthy people across ages. Then a second PCR, running roughly 7 to 12 cycles, was carried out with a sample-barcoded 5' primer and a J-beta primer mix. A template-switch adaptor with 12 random nucleotides tagged each cDNA molecule. TCRdb re-called the 5' RACE reads through MiXCR, storing one row per CDR3 protein. Here the sample spans 1.8 million or so distinct CDR3 sequences, around 42% being singletons. General observations from the study: Expanded clonotype changes were possibly confounded by unknown donor CMV status. Getting older went along with TCR beta diversity per million T cells dropping roughly linearly.

Germline V gene sequence: CDR1 MNHEY, CDR2 SVGAGI. V was trimmed by 0 bases and J by 5 bases, leaving 16 bases between them. CDR3 length equals 16 residues. A word on this clonotype: The antigen is undetermined.

Healthy Russian Caucasian donors spanned ages roughly 6 to 90 years. What was sequenced was blood. The V gene is TRBV6-5, the J gene TRBJ2-5; a possible D gene is TRBD2 (6 bases). The sequence was collected from a human donor in good health. CDR3 nucleotide sequence: TGTGCCAGCAGTTACTCGAGAGGCCTCGGGAGCGAGACCCAGTACTTC. Residues: CASSYSRGLGSETQYF.